This TCR beta chain is from a study of blood T cell repertoires in COVID-19. Worth noting for this clone: Other nucleotide sequences from this sample produce the same CDR3.

The V gene lost 0 bases and the J gene lost 5 bases, with 11 bases spanning the gap. Per germline, CDR1 SGDLS and CDR2 YYNGEE. This CDR3 spans 14 amino acids. The assay was immunoSEQ multiplex PCR, and TCRdb's table has in-frame clones only and misses some. The sample includes hundreds of thousands of clones, roughly 88% of them seen just once. Exposed enrollees had met someone with a PCR-confirmed or clinician-diagnosed COVID-19 case at some point within the 2 weeks before study entry. The V gene is TRBV9, the J gene TRBJ1-1; D is unresolved. The TCR originated in a woman younger than 35 who had been exposed to COVID-19. Specimen: PBMCs or T cells enriched from blood (not recorded which). CDR3 in DNA: TGTGCCAGCAGCGTAGCCCCGGGAGGGACTGAAGCTTTCTTT. Translated, it gives CASSVAPGGTEAFF. Supplemented by reference TRBV9 and TRBJ1-1, the full variable domain reads DSGVTQTPKHLITATGQRVTLRCSPRSGDLSVYWYQQSLDQGLQFLIQYYNGEERAKGNILERFSAQQFPDLHSELNLSSLELGDSALYFCASSVAPGGTEAFFGQGTRLTVV.